This T cell receptor beta chain was documented in a study of shared clonotypes between healthy human individuals. With V trimmed by 1 base and J by 1 base, 4 bases remained unmatched. Germline values: CDR1 MNHEY, CDR2 SMNVEV (reference sequence). This CDR3 region has 16 residues. Generated by immunoSEQ multiplex PCR, the TCRdb table keeps only in-frame clones and is missing some. This table holds hundreds of thousands of clones, around 96% found once. Naive CD8 cells lacked CD45RO, underwent positive selection for CCR7 and left out terminally differentiated effector memory CD45RA+ cells. Remarks on this clone: What it binds is not known.

Study-wide results and caveats: What naive subsets generally showed was a larger estimated richness than memory subsets showed. Sequencing of the sorted subsets was shown by rarefaction to be incomplete despite large depth.

This chain uses TRBV27 with TRBJ1-5; 7 bases line up with TRBD1. The receptor was isolated from a woman in her thirties in good health. Material for sequencing was naive CD8+ T cells sorted from blood. This CDR3 reads CASSLLGGGSNQPQHF. Here the CDR3 DNA reads TGTGCCAGCAGTTTATTAGGAGGGGGCAGCAATCAGCCCCAGCATTTT.